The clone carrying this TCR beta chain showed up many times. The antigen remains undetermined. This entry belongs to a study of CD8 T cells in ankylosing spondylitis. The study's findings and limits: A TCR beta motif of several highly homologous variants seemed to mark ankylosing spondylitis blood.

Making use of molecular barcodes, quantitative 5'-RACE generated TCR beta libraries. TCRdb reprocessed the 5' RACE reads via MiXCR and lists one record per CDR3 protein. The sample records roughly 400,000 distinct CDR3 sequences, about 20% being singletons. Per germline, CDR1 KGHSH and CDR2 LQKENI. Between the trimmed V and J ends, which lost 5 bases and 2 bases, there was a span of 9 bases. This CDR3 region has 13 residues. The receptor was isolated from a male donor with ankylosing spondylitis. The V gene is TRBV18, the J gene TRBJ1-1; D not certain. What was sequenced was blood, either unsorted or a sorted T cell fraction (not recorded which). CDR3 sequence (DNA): TGTGCCAGCTCATGGGCAGACAACACTGAAGCTTTCTTT. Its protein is CASSWADNTEAFF.